The 20 T cell receptor beta chains below come from one sample, sequenced in a study of STAT3 mutations in large granular lymphocyte leukemia. Study results and caveats: In T-cell large granular lymphocyte leukemia, about half of patients showed multiple immunodominant subclonotypes.

Antigen specificity for these receptors is unknown. Method: immunoSEQ multiplex PCR; TCRdb's copy keeps in-frame clones and lacks some. This sample has more than 3,000 clones, with more than 60% found just once. Material: peripheral blood mononuclear cells. Receptors were obtained from a woman aged 40 to 50 with T-cell large granular lymphocyte leukemia. Some clones in this sample may be carry-over from other donors' samples.

V usage is TRBV7-9 and J usage is TRBJ2-1; 13 bases map to TRBD2. The germline V gene has CDR1 SEHNR and CDR2 FQNEAQ (reference sequence). Trimming removed 5 bases from V and 0 bases from J; junction bases left unmatched: 7. CDR3 length equals 18 residues. DNA for the CDR3: TGTGCCAGCAGCCCGGGGGGACTAGCGGGGCGCTCCTACAATGAGCAGTTCTTC. Translated, it gives CASSPGGLAGRSYNEQFF.

CDR3 in amino acids: CASSPSEGFIYEQYF. The CDR3 coding sequence is TGTGCCAGCTCACCTTCTGAGGGTTTCATCTACGAGCAGTACTTC. The chain couples TRBV18 to TRBJ2-7; D perhaps matches TRBD2 (5 bases). Germline V gene data show CDR1 as KGHSH and CDR2 as LQKENI. The CDR3 runs to 15 residues. V lost 3 bases and J 3 bases, leaving 15 bases between the germline ends.

This clone occurred a few times. V is TRBV25-1 and J is TRBJ2-7; 11 positions match TRBD1. In germline, CDR1 is MGHDK, CDR2 SYGVNS. The CDR3 sequence is 16 residues long. Trimming cost V 3 bases and J 4 bases; bases outside gene matches: 8. The DNA of the CDR3 is TGTGCCAGCAGTGATAGGGGTGGACAGGGGGCTTACGAGCAGTACTTC. It specifies CASSDRGGQGAYEQYF.

The rearrangement uses TRBV7-2 and TRBJ2-7; D gene ambiguous. The CDR3 covers 16 residues. In germline, CDR1 is SGHTA, CDR2 FQGNSA. Between the trimmed V and J ends, which lost 6 bases and 2 bases, there was a span of 20 bases. The CDR3 reads CASSICGPMPTYEQYF. The DNA for the CDR3 is TGTGCCAGCAGTATCTGTGGACCTATGCCTACCTACGAGCAGTACTTC.

The chain recombines TRBV11-3 with TRBJ2-7; a weak D match, TRBD1 (5 bases). This CDR3 has 15 amino acids. Germline V lookup: CDR1 SGHNT, CDR2 YENEEA. The V gene lost 1 base and the J gene lost 2 bases, with 12 bases spanning the gap. The CDR3 sequence is CASSLGVQGAYEQYF. The CDR3 nucleotides are TGTGCCAGCAGCTTAGGGGTCCAGGGCGCCTACGAGCAGTACTTC.

The V gene is TRBV7-9, the J gene TRBJ1-1; no reliable D call. The germline V gene has CDR1 SEHNR and CDR2 FQNEAQ (reference sequence). The CDR3 has 14 amino acids. Deletions cut 0 bases from V and 0 bases from J, with 5 bases between. The DNA of the CDR3 is TGTGCCAGCAGCTTAGCATATATGAACACTGAAGCTTTCTTT. Amino acids: CASSLAYMNTEAFF.

The chain combines TRBV27 with TRBJ2-5; maybe TRBD1 (5 bases). Looked up from germline, CDR1 is MNHEY and CDR2 is SMNVEV (reference sequence). The CDR3 is made up of 14 amino acids. The ends were cut back, 1 base at V and 5 bases at J, with 11 bases in the middle. The DNA of the CDR3 is TGTGCCAGCAGTTTATATCAGGGCAAGGAGACCCAGTACTTC. Residues: CASSLYQGKETQYF.

The rearrangement links TRBV30 to TRBJ2-1; TRBD2 aligns across 10 bases. The CDR3 is 13 amino acids. Per the germline V gene, CDR1 is GTSNPN and CDR2 is SVGIG (reference sequence). The trim removed 7 bases at V and 5 bases at J, leaving 5 bases unmatched. As DNA, the CDR3 is TGTGCCTCAGAGCGGGAGGGCAACAATGAGCAGTTCTTC. It translates to CASEREGNNEQFF.

This clone appeared a few times. For the CDR3, the DNA is TGCGCCAGCAGCTTTGGGGGGGACTATGGCTACACCTTC. The encoded protein is CASSFGGDYGYTF. This chain uses TRBV5-1 with TRBJ1-2; TRBD1 is a possible D gene (5 bases). Germline CDR1 reads SGHRS; CDR2 reads YFSETQ. V lost 2 bases and J 3 bases, leaving 8 bases between the germline ends. The CDR3 loop spans 13 amino acids. Drawing the rest from reference TRBV5-1 and TRBJ1-2, the complete variable domain is KAGVTQTPRYLIKTRGQQVTLSCSPISGHRSVSWYQQTPGQGLQFLFEYFSETQRNKGNFPGRFSGRQFSNSRSEMNVSTLELGDSALYLCASSFGGDYGYTFGSGTRLTVV.

This clone occurred a few times. The CDR3 here is CASSLAGNTYNEQFF. CDR3 in DNA: TGTGCCAGCAGCTTAGCGGGAAATACCTACAATGAGCAGTTCTTC. The V gene is TRBV7-8, the J gene TRBJ2-1; D is uncertain. CDR1 and CDR2 (germline): SGHVS, FQNEAQ. The CDR3 has 15 residues. V gave up 0 bases and J gave up 2 bases, with 8 bases separating them.

The chain carries TRBV6-6 and TRBJ2-5, with TRBD1 as a possible D gene (5 bases). The CDR3 spans 16 residues. With 4 bases removed from V and 0 bases from J, the gap between germline ends came to 15 bases. The germline V gene encodes CDR1 MNHNY and CDR2 SVGAGI (reference sequence). As DNA, the CDR3 is TGTGCCAGCAGTTTAGGTTCAGGGTCGTACCAAGAGACCCAGTACTTC. Protein: CASSLGSGSYQETQYF.

This clone was picked up a small number of times. The chain joins TRBV7-9 to TRBJ1-5, with D unclear. The germline V and J ends were trimmed by 1 base and 0 bases, with 1 base remaining between them. Per the germline V gene, CDR1 is SEHNR and CDR2 is FQNEAQ (reference sequence). This CDR3 comprises 13 residues. CDR3 sequence reads: CASSLDSNQPQHF. DNA for the CDR3: TGTGCCAGCAGCTTAGATAGCAATCAGCCCCAGCATTTT.

Only a few counts were recorded for this clone. The CDR3 region is CASSQDTAGGYNEQFF. Here the CDR3 DNA reads TGTGCCAGCAGCCAAGATACGGCGGGGGGGTACAATGAGCAGTTCTTC. The rearrangement joins TRBV4-2 to TRBJ2-1; 9 nucleotides line up with TRBD2. After removal of 0 bases from V and 4 bases from J, the junction contained 4 bases not matched to a gene. Germline CDR1 LGHNA, CDR2 YNFKEQ. The CDR3 runs to 16 residues.

The rearrangement uses TRBV6-6 and TRBJ2-3, with 9 bases matching TRBD1. The germline gives CDR1 MNHNY, CDR2 SVGAGI (reference sequence). The V gene end was trimmed by 3 bases and the J gene end by 2 bases; junction bases not matched to a gene: 3. CDR3 length: 15 residues. CDR3 coding DNA: TGTGCCAGCAGTTATAGGACAGGGGCCACAGATACGCAGTATTTT. This translates into CASSYRTGATDTQYF.

The rearrangement uses TRBV7-9 and TRBJ1-3; D uncertain. This CDR3 is 15 amino acids long. Germline-derived CDR1 and CDR2 are SEHNR and FQNEAQ (reference sequence). Trimming removed 0 bases at V and 3 bases at J, with 9 bases between. The CDR3 loop is CASSLARLGGNTIYF. DNA of the CDR3: TGTGCCAGCAGCTTAGCCCGCCTTGGTGGAAACACCATATATTTT.

The gene calls are TRBV30 and TRBJ2-1; 9 bases agree with TRBD2. The CDR3 spans 14 residues. The germline gives CDR1 GTSNPN, CDR2 SVGIG (reference sequence). The junction had 2 bases not matched to a gene; V was cut back by 2 bases and J by 3 bases. The CDR3 region has the DNA TGTGCCTGGAGTAGCGGGGGGTACTACAATGAGCAGTTCTTC. Amino acids: CAWSSGGYYNEQFF. Full variable domain (outside the CDR3, taken from reference TRBV30 and TRBJ2-1): SQTIHQWPATLVQPVGSPLSLECTVEGTSNPNLYWYRQAAGRGLQLLFYSVGIGQISSEVPQNLSASRPQDRQFILSSKKLLLSDSGFYLCAWSSGGYYNEQFFGPGTRLTVL.

In the case of this clone: Other nucleotide sequences in the sample specify the same CDR3. V gene TRBV5-1 combines with J gene TRBJ1-2; D remains ambiguous. This CDR3 is 11 amino acids long. Deletions cut 5 bases from V and 4 bases from J, with 6 bases between. Germline V CDR1 and CDR2: SGHRS, YFSETQ. The CDR3 DNA follows: TGCGCCAGCAGGGAGGCCTATGGCTACACCTTC. Translating it yields CASREAYGYTF.

The sample holds a few counts of this clone. The chain employs TRBV29-1 and TRBJ1-2; 11 nucleotides align to TRBD1. The CDR3 length is 13 residues. Germline loops: CDR1 SQVTM, CDR2 ANQGSEA. V shed 3 bases, J shed 7 bases, and the junction held 4 bases outside the gene matches. The CDR3, as DNA: TGCAGCGTTGAGTGGGACAGGGGGATTGGCTACACCTTC. Encoded protein: CSVEWDRGIGYTF.

The gene calls are TRBV29-1 and TRBJ2-3; TRBD1 agrees at 9 bases. The CDR3 has 14 amino acids. The germline V gene encodes CDR1 SQVTM and CDR2 ANQGSEA. V was clipped by 7 bases and J by 0 bases; unmatched bases: 5. For the CDR3, the DNA is TGCAGCGCCGGAGGGACAGGGAGCACAGATACGCAGTATTTT. It specifies CSAGGTGSTDTQYF.

The chain joins TRBV4-1 to TRBJ1-6; 7 bases are a match to TRBD1. Trimming took 3 bases from V and 4 from J; bases not matched to a gene: 15. The germline V gene encodes CDR1 MGHRA and CDR2 YSYEKL. The CDR3 has 19 residues. The CDR3 bases are TGCGCCAGCAGCCAGGTGACCTTAGGGACAGTCCATTATAATTCACCCCTCCACTTT. It translates to CASSQVTLGTVHYNSPLHF.